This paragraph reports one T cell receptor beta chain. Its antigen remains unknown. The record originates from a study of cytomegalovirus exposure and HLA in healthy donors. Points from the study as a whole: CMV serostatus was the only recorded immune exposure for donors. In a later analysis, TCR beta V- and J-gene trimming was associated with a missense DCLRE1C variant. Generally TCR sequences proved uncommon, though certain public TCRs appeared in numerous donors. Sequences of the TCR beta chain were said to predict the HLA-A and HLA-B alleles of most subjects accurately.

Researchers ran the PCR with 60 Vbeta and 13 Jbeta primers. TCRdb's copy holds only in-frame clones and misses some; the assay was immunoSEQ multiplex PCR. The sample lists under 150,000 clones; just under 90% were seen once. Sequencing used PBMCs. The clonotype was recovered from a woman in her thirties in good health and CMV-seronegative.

CDR3 coding DNA: TGCGCCAGCAGCCCACGAGGGGGCGCGGATGGCTACACCTTC. As protein: CASSPRGGADGYTF. This chain joins TRBV4-3 and TRBJ1-2; TRBD1 matches at 7 bases. Germline CDR1 and CDR2: LGHNA and YSLEER. CDR3 length equals 14 residues. The V gene end was trimmed by 4 bases and the J gene end by 6 bases; junction bases not matched to a gene: 8.